The 15 T cell receptor beta chains below were found in one sample sequenced in a study of shared clonotypes between healthy human individuals. Produced via immunoSEQ multiplex PCR; TCRdb's table is partial and in-frame only. The table includes over a million clones, roughly 96% detected once. Sequenced input: naive CD4+ T cells sorted from blood. This sample's subset: CD45RA+ positively selected. These receptors all stem from a young man in good health.

The chain couples TRBV5-6 to TRBJ2-2, with 12 positions matching TRBD2. V lost 3 bases to trimming and J lost 3 bases; unmatched junction nucleotides: 9. CDR1 SGHDT and CDR2 YYEEEE come from the germline V gene. CDR3 size: 18 residues. The CDR3 region has the DNA TGTGCCAGCAGCTCATCTAGCGGGAGGGACATTTACACCGGGGAGCTGTTTTTT. Its protein is CASSSSSGRDIYTGELFF.

The chain uses TRBV19 and TRBJ2-7, with D perhaps TRBD1 or TRBD2 (5 bases each). This CDR3 region has 16 residues. The ends were cut back, 6 bases at V and 0 bases at J, with 18 bases in the middle. Germline V gene data show CDR1 as LNHDA and CDR2 as SQIVND (reference sequence). The CDR3, as DNA: TGTGCCAGTAGGGGGACCGGGACGAGGAGCTCCTACGAGCAGTACTTC. This sequence encodes CASRGTGTRSSYEQYF.

J is TRBJ2-5 and V is TRBV27; D may be TRBD2 (6 bases). Germline-derived CDR1 and CDR2 are MNHEY and SMNVEV (reference sequence). The CDR3 totals 14 residues. V shed 4 bases and J shed 5 bases, with 14 bases lying between them. Written as DNA, the CDR3 is TGTGCCAGCAGTTGGGACTTCAAACGGGAGACCCAGTACTTC. Translating gives CASSWDFKRETQYF.

The chain couples TRBV2 to TRBJ2-7; the match to TRBD1 covers 9 bases. Germline V CDR1 and CDR2: SNHLY, FYNNEI. This CDR3 is built from 15 residues. Trimming cost V 4 bases and J 2 bases; bases outside gene matches: 6. The CDR3 bases are TGTGCCAGCAGTGGGGACGGACAGGGGACCTACGAGCAGTACTTC. It is translated as CASSGDGQGTYEQYF.

This sequence joins TRBV2 and TRBJ1-1; a possible D gene is TRBD1 (6 bases). Germline CDR1 reads SNHLY; CDR2 reads FYNNEI. The V end was cut by 6 bases, the J end by 6 bases, with 14 bases between. The CDR3 is 13 amino acids. This chain's CDR3 is CASSEQGLAEAFF. DNA for the CDR3: TGTGCCAGCAGCGAGCAGGGGCTGGCTGAAGCTTTCTTT. Full variable domain (missing parts from reference TRBV2 and TRBJ1-1): EPEVTQTPSHQVTQMGQEVILRCVPISNHLYFYWYRQILGQKVEFLVSFYNNEISEKSEIFDDQFSVERPDGSNFTLKIRSTKLEDSAMYFCASSEQGLAEAFFGQGTRLTVV.

The CDR3, as DNA: TGTGCCAGCAGCTTTTGGGGGAAGAGCTCCTACGAGCAGTACTTC. This gives the protein CASSFWGKSSYEQYF. This chain links TRBV13 with TRBJ2-7; possibly TRBD1 or TRBD2 for D (5 bases each). Looked up from germline, CDR1 is PRHDT and CDR2 is FYEKMQ (reference sequence). Trimming stripped 3 bases from V and 0 bases from J, with 12 bases between. The CDR3 has 15 residues.

This chain links TRBV2 with TRBJ2-1; perhaps TRBD2 as D (6 bases). The CDR3 consists of 16 residues. The germline gives CDR1 SNHLY, CDR2 FYNNEI. Trimming stripped 3 bases from V and 8 bases from J, with 20 bases between. The DNA of the CDR3 is TGTGCCAGCAGTGAGGGGGGTAGCTCCTACGGGGATGAGCAGTTCTTC. Translation: CASSEGGSSYGDEQFF.

The genes are TRBV11-2 and TRBJ2-2; 15 bases fit TRBD2. The CDR3 sequence is 17 residues long. V was clipped by 5 bases and J by 5 bases; unmatched bases: 6. Germline loops: CDR1 SGHAT, CDR2 FQNNGV. The CDR3 nucleotides read TGTGCCAGCAGCCCTCGGACTAGCGGGAGGGTAACCGGGGAGCTGTTTTTT. This codes for CASSPRTSGRVTGELFF. Supplemented by reference TRBV11-2 and TRBJ2-2, the full variable domain reads EAGVAQSPRYKIIEKRQSVAFWCNPISGHATLYWYQQILGQGPKLLIQFQNNGVVDDSQLPKDRFSAERLKGVDSTLKIQPAKLEDSAVYLCASSPRTSGRVTGELFFGEGSRLTVL.

On this clone: The junction and the germline gene differ at one end; a read error may be behind it. The CDR3 spells CASSPVRGEVARNEQFF. In nucleotides, the CDR3 is TGTGCTAGCAGCCCCGTCCGAGGGGAAGTCGCGAGGAATGAGCAGTTCTTC. The V call is TRBV7-7, the J call TRBJ2-1; D is possibly TRBD1 or TRBD2 (5 bases each). The V gene's germline CDR1 is SSHAT and CDR2 FNYEAQ (reference sequence). This CDR3 comprises 17 residues.

This rearrangement joins TRBV19 to TRBJ1-2; the D gene is possibly TRBD1 (5 bases). V gave up 3 bases and J gave up 8 bases, with 16 bases separating them. Germline CDR1 and CDR2: LNHDA and SQIVND (reference sequence). This CDR3 has 14 residues. As DNA, the CDR3 is TGTGCCAGTAGTATGACAGCGCGGAAGAGAGGCTACACCTTC. Its protein is CASSMTARKRGYTF.

The gene calls are TRBV9 and TRBJ2-7; D is uncertain. V lost 0 bases to trimming and J lost 6 bases, with 10 bases between them. The CDR3 spans 13 residues. CDR1 SGDLS and CDR2 YYNGEE come from the germline V gene. CDR3 sequence: CASSVGPDSEQYF. In DNA, the CDR3 is TGTGCCAGCAGCGTAGGGCCGGATAGCGAGCAGTACTTC. The full variable domain, completed using reference TRBV9 and TRBJ2-7, is DSGVTQTPKHLITATGQRVTLRCSPRSGDLSVYWYQQSLDQGLQFLIQYYNGEERAKGNILERFSAQQFPDLHSELNLSSLELGDSALYFCASSVGPDSEQYFGPGTRLTVT.

On this clone itself: This specimen includes other DNA sequences encoding the same CDR3. The chain recombines TRBV14 with TRBJ2-3; D ambiguous. Trimming stripped 1 base from V and 4 bases from J, with 3 bases between. The germline gives CDR1 SGHDN, CDR2 FVKESK. This CDR3 comprises 12 residues. The CDR3 sequence: CASSQASDTQYF. CDR3 nucleotide sequence: TGTGCCAGCAGCCAAGCGTCAGATACGCAGTATTTT.

The rearrangement links TRBV5-4 to TRBJ2-5; 7 positions agree with TRBD2. The CDR3 extends over 14 amino acids. Looked up from germline, CDR1 is SGHNT and CDR2 is YYREEE (reference sequence). V shed 4 bases and J 2 bases; nucleotides not matched to a gene: 5. This CDR3 is CASSSGTAQETQYF. CDR3 bases: TGTGCCAGCAGCAGCGGGACGGCTCAAGAGACCCAGTACTTC.

This chain links TRBV11-2 with TRBJ2-4, with no clear D. CDR1 and CDR2 from the germline V gene are SGHAT and FQNNGV. The CDR3 spans 15 residues. Trimming pared 0 bases from V and 2 bases from J, leaving 8 bases between. The CDR3 loop is CASSLDLLTKNIQYF. The DNA for the CDR3 is TGTGCCAGCAGCTTAGATCTACTGACCAAAAACATTCAGTACTTC.

This clone was counted a single time. J is TRBJ2-1 and V is TRBV18; 9 nucleotides agree with TRBD2. With V trimmed by 6 bases and J by 6 bases, 12 bases remained unmatched. Germline CDR1 KGHSH, CDR2 LQKENI. The CDR3 runs 16 residues. CDR3: CASSKTLAGDGNEQFF. CDR3 nucleotides: TGTGCCAGCTCCAAGACCTTAGCGGGAGACGGCAATGAGCAGTTCTTC.